This T cell receptor (beta chain) was retrieved from a study of cytomegalovirus exposure and HLA in healthy donors (dated by TCRdb to about 2017). Some background on the complete study: In an earlier analysis of roughly 590 of the donors, approximately 260 Gb of sequence data and 100 million or so unique TCR beta sequences from about 190 million T cells were reported. In a later analysis, previously published TCR beta repertoires from 666 donors were re-analyzed and high-resolution HLA genotyping was added so that TCR occurrence patterns could be studied. Rather than using new phenotypic data, the later analysis identified candidate immune exposures from TCR beta sequences and from how often those sequences occurred across donors. Every repertoire in the discovery cohort had been generated on one and the same sequencing platform. Among about 400 genotyped donors of the cohort, an average of around 220,000 unique TCR beta nucleotide sequences was sequenced per donor, of which about 18% were non-productive. In an earlier analysis of 587 of the donors, high-throughput TCR beta sequencing was used to judge whether each TCR beta V gene segment behaved as functional or pseudogenic. Typing coverage differed by locus: A, B, C, DRB1 and DQB1 were typed in roughly 629-630 donors, DQA1 in 500 to 550, DPA1 in roughly 590, and DPB1 in roughly 450. High-throughput TCR immunosequencing, statistical association of individual TCRs with disease status, and machine learning were combined to predict cytomegalovirus infection status. Using immunosequencing, the study profiled T cell repertoires from roughly 650 subjects and related those repertoires to cytomegalovirus serostatus. The aim of the study was to test whether cataloging public T cell receptors could identify signatures of past pathogen exposure. In a later genetic analysis, genome-wide SNP genotypes for about 55% of the roughly 700 donors were used, and that subset was treated as a discovery cohort. Donor age, sex, ethnicity and CMV serostatus were compiled alongside the repertoire data. A few DR-DQ haplotypes were treated as single units for association and clustering because of strong linkage in the cohort. Of the 350 to 450 genotyped donors, around 81% fell in the genetic ancestry cluster associated with self-reported Caucasian donors. HLA typing included class I and class II loci at four-digit resolution. Along with the roughly 670-subject first cohort, a separate validation cohort of about 110 different subjects was used. Roughly 300 gigabases of sequencing data and approximately 85 million unique TCR sequences were included in an early release covering about 700 HLA-typed donors. Overall study results and their limits: In a later analysis, most CMV-associated TCR beta chains were found to appear HLA-restricted, with HLA associations seemingly driven largely by CMV exposure. The classifier was reported to diagnose cytomegalovirus status with high specificity and sensitivity in both the original cohort and the validation cohort. In this cohort, only TCR beta chains were sequenced, and detectable features were limited by the absence of alpha or paired-chain data. A group of highly shared sequence variants was considered likely to be a technical artifact of the sequencing pipeline. Because counts were too low, about 15 rarely observed V segments, including chromosome 9 orphons, were left out of the earlier analysis of over 550 of the donors. The authors suggested that the approach could potentially be extended to other disease states and immunological phenotypes. A further reported finding was that TCR beta sequences accurately predicted the HLA-A and HLA-B alleles for most subjects in the first cohort. Roughly uniform sequencing depth across donors was assumed in presence/absence analyses, although this assumption may not hold. Linkage disequilibrium might explain the correlated functional status among segregating V segments, but an unknown experimental factor could not be ruled out. A later analysis found that HLA-associated TCR beta chains were more clonally expanded and had lower generation probabilities than equally common non-associated chains. Because HLA typing was missing for some donors at each locus, association tests included only the typed subset. Three of the identified cytomegalovirus-associated TCR beta chains were confirmed in vitro to be specific for cytomegalovirus antigens. The study listed 164 TCR beta chains as associated with cytomegalovirus. Across donors, most TCR sequences were observed very rarely, whereas some public TCRs were present in many individuals. CMV serostatus was the only immune exposure information available for the cohort. In a later analysis, the rate of TCR association differed among HLA loci, with DRB1 alleles having the most associated TCRs and HLA-C alleles having the fewest. According to a later genetic analysis, donors in an Asian-associated ancestry cluster had fewer N-insertions in productive TCRs than the approximately 670-donor mean. V-gene and J-gene trimming of TCR beta chains was associated with a missense DCLRE1C variant in a later genetic analysis, and the association was replicated in an independent cohort. In a later analysis, several top co-occurrence clusters were reported to appear linked to parvovirus B19, influenza, CMV and Epstein-Barr virus. A later analysis associated some 17,000 TCR beta sequences with specific HLA alleles at a false discovery rate of 0.05. Broadly in line with IMGT annotations, most TCR beta V segments showed up in productive rearrangements about 87% or about 30% of the time in an earlier analysis of under 700 of the donors. Assigning TCR associations to individual alleles was difficult when HLA alleles, especially DR and DQ, strongly co-occurred. Because the 87-base-pair reads could not distinguish some IMGT-functional V segments, including TRBV6-2 and TRBV6-3, those segments were excluded.

Libraries were built with the immunoSEQ multiplex PCR assay. A mixture of 60 forward primers for TCR Vbeta segments and 13 reverse primers for TCR Jbeta segments was used in the multiplex PCR. The CDR3 region of rearranged TCR beta genes was amplified from genomic DNA with a multiplex PCR assay. On the Illumina HiSeq System, the amplified TCR beta libraries were sequenced as 87-base-pair reads. Turning to the authors' computational methods: A later analysis counted some 74 million unique TCR beta chains across the 600 to 850 repertoires, and roughly 11 million of these chains were shared by at least two donors. A nearest-neighbor algorithm error-corrected the raw reads and collapsed the reads into unique sequences, merging closely related sequences to remove PCR and sequencing errors. Alignment of CDR3 sequences to IMGT reference sequences was used to assign V, D and J gene segments. For a sequence to be retained, a match of at least six nucleotides to both a V gene segment and a J gene segment was required. Rearrangements were classified as productive when the CDR3 lacked stop codons and remained in frame with V and J, and all other rearrangements were classified as non-productive. CDR3 was defined according to IMGT convention as the region running from the second conserved V-encoded cysteine to the conserved J-encoded phenylalanine. The earlier analysis of about 500 of the donors excluded sequences that lacked an unambiguous match to a single V gene segment. An earlier analysis of 587 of the donors called V segments functional above 56.7% productive rearrangements and segregating when the between-donor standard deviation exceeded 5%. A statistical classification framework was built to diagnose cytomegalovirus status from the catalog of TCR beta chain sequences. In a later analysis, TCR nucleotide sequences were compared against IMGT/GENE-DB human TR gene sequences so that V and J genes could be assigned. Using the TCRdist pipeline, a later analysis assigned CDR3 sequences along with most-parsimonious VDJ recombination scenarios. In a later analysis, each TCR beta chain was defined by its CDR3 amino acid sequence together with its V-gene family, and reads lacking a unique V-gene family were excluded. To address suspected cross-contamination and a sequencing artifact, a later analysis removed over 500 highly shared, low-generation-probability nucleotide sequences. A later analysis calculated a clonal expansion index for each public chain from normalized within-repertoire ranks of inferred template counts. In a later analysis, generation probabilities were computed with a VDJ recombination model fitted to out-of-frame rearrangements, and the resulting probabilities were checked against IGoR. In a later analysis, TCR-TCR, TCR-HLA and TCR-CMV co-occurrence was scored with hypergeometric tests, and a repertoire-size bias correction was applied to TCR pairs. To estimate false discovery rates, a later analysis permuted the HLA or CMV assignments 20 times. In a later analysis, co-occurring TCRs were grouped using DBSCAN, with TCRdist sequence similarity added in when clustering inside HLA-allele-positive subsets. Co-occurrence clustering excluded repertoires with fewer than 30,000 or more than 120,000 public chains, plus five with anomalous nucleotide sharing. TCRdb holds this immuneACCESS table with in-frame rearrangements only. Some clones are missing; in checked studies, unresolved V genes explain under half, and the rest has no known cause. Clonal size and the V and J genes are those of that table, whereas D and trimming came from the DNA. The sample has 150,000 to 200,000 clones on record, under 90% of them singletons. Jointly, the top ten make up 1.9% of the sample.

This clone was found once. No antigen is known for it. No base quality information exists; no much larger clone differs at one position. The cohort comprised some 730 healthy bone marrow donors. Cohort members were all nominally healthy when sampled, although unrecorded immune exposures were likely present. The donor tested CMV seronegative and was one of the 352 seronegative cohort members. Every donor gave a peripheral blood sample, and the peripheral blood mononuclear cells from that sample were used for TCR beta sequencing. Genomic DNA was extracted from the blood cell samples with the Qiagen DNeasy Blood Extraction Kit. CDR1 and CDR2 are read off the germline V gene as SGDLS and YYNGEE. The CDR3 measures 13 amino acids from cysteine to phenylalanine. The entry retains the CDR3 DNA only, 39 bases that are in frame from base 1. Trimming removed 0 bases from V and 3 bases from J, leaving 4 bases between the germline ends.

The rearrangement combines TRBV9 with TRBJ2-1; there is no confident call for the D gene. Sequences were obtained from PBMCs. The sequence came from a man between 18 and 35 years old in good health and CMV-seronegative. The CDR3 in this case is CASSVASYNEQFF. The nucleotides read TGTGCCAGCAGCGTAGCTAGCTACAATGAGCAGTTCTTC.